The 15 T cell receptor beta chains below all came from one sample that was sequenced in a study of post-analysis software for immune sequencing data. Study-level findings and limits: Among roughly five TRBV segments more frequent in patients than controls were TRBV5-6, TRBV5-1 and TRBV20-1.

No antigen has been assigned to these receptors. The TCR beta cDNA libraries carried unique molecular identifiers. TCRdb re-called the PCR reads with MiXCR, one entry per CDR3 protein. The table lists 400,000 to 500,000 distinct CDR3 sequences, about 39% of them singletons, with less than 10% in the top ten. The sample taken for sequencing was blood. Receptors were obtained from a girl aged 2-10 years with multiple sclerosis.

This clonotype turned up a few times. The chain employs TRBV20-1 and TRBJ2-5; TRBD1 might be the D (5 bases). Germline CDR1 DFQATT, CDR2 SNEGSKA (reference sequence). The CDR3 sequence is 13 residues long. The V and J ends lost 5 bases and 1 base respectively, with 11 bases between them. In DNA form, the CDR3 reads TGCAGTGCTTCGGACAAGCCCCAAGAGACCCAGTACTTC. Protein product: CSASDKPQETQYF.

The chain joins TRBV7-2 to TRBJ2-7, with 10 nucleotides matching TRBD1. V dropped 8 bases and J dropped 3; count of bases not matched to a gene: 7. The CDR3 length is 14 residues. Germline CDR1 SGHTA, CDR2 FQGNSA. This CDR3 reads CASGPRDRGYEQYF. The DNA of the CDR3 is TGTGCCAGCGGCCCCCGGGACAGGGGCTACGAGCAGTACTTC.

This clonotype was detected a few times. The V and J genes are TRBV12-3 or TRBV12-4 and TRBJ2-3; 10 bases align to TRBD2. The length of the CDR3 is 16 residues. The junction had 13 bases not matched to a gene; V was cut back by 7 bases and J by 6 bases. The CDR3 region has the DNA TGTGCCAGCAATGATTTACTAGCGGGGCTTTGGGATACGCAGTATTTT. Its protein product is CASNDLLAGLWDTQYF.

This clonotype was recorded a few times. The chain employs TRBV4-3 and TRBJ2-7; D is uncertain. The CDR3 is made up of 16 amino acids. Looked up from germline, CDR1 is LGHNA and CDR2 is YSLEER. Trimming stripped 0 bases from V and 6 bases from J, with 18 bases between. This CDR3 is CASSQEGALSYGEQYF. In nucleotides, the CDR3 is TGCGCCAGCAGCCAAGAAGGCGCTCTCTCCTACGGCGAGCAGTACTTC.

There are a few counts of this clonotype. This chain connects TRBV5-1 to TRBJ1-6, with TRBD1 matching over 8 bases. The CDR3 covers 13 residues. The trim removed 4 bases at V and 12 bases at J, leaving 6 bases unmatched. CDR1 and CDR2 from the germline V gene are SGHRS and YFSETQ. As DNA, the CDR3 is TGCGCCAGCAGCGACAGGGGATCGGAACCCCTCCACTTT. Translated, it gives CASSDRGSEPLHF.

The V call is TRBV10-3, the J call TRBJ2-7; TRBD1 aligns across 7 bases. The trim removed 6 bases at V and 6 bases at J, leaving 2 bases unmatched. Germline CDR1 ENHRY, CDR2 SYGVKD. The CDR3 is 11 amino acids. CDR3: CAIRDRVEQYF. DNA of the CDR3: TGTGCCATCAGAGACAGGGTCGAGCAGTACTTC.

The gene calls are TRBV4-1 and TRBJ2-7; D is perhaps TRBD1 or TRBD2 (6 bases each). CDR1 MGHRA and CDR2 YSYEKL come from the germline V gene. The CDR3 extends over 14 amino acids. With 4 bases removed from V and 0 bases from J, the gap between germline ends came to 10 bases. Written as DNA, the CDR3 is TGCGCCAGCAGCCCGGGGGCAGCCTCCTACGAGCAGTACTTC. Its translation: CASSPGAASYEQYF.

For this clonotype: The germline gene is not matched at one end of the junction; a read error may be the cause. The chain couples TRBV6-2 or TRBV6-3 to TRBJ1-1, with D possibly being TRBD1 (5 bases). Germline V gene lookup returns CDR1 MNHEY and CDR2 SVGEGT. This CDR3 has 14 residues. The CDR3 sequence: CAGSHGAYNTEAFF. The CDR3 DNA reads TGTGCCGGCAGTCACGGGGCATACAACACTGAAGCTTTCTTT.

The chain combines TRBV6-5 with TRBJ1-1; D is undetermined. The ends were cut back, 2 bases at V and 7 bases at J, with 8 bases in the middle. Germline V gene sequence: CDR1 MNHEY, CDR2 SVGAGI. The CDR3 has 12 amino acids. CDR3 DNA: TGTGCCAGCAGTTACCCATTAAATGAAGCTTTCTTT. Translated: CASSYPLNEAFF.

The chain has TRBV12-3 or TRBV12-4 and TRBJ1-2, with D maybe TRBD1 (5 bases). This CDR3 is built from 14 residues. Trimming stripped 6 bases from V and 0 bases from J, with 11 bases between. The CDR3 region is CASSRGAANYGYTF. The CDR3 nucleotides are TGTGCCAGCAGCCGCGGGGCAGCTAACTATGGCTACACCTTC.

The chain combines TRBV4-1 with TRBJ1-1; D is unresolved. The V and J ends lost 8 bases and 0 bases respectively, with 7 bases between them. Germline V gives CDR1 MGHRA, CDR2 YSYEKL. The CDR3 extends over 12 amino acids. The CDR3 nucleotides are TGCGCCAGCGGCGGAGTGAACACTGAAGCTTTCTTT. This sequence encodes CASGGVNTEAFF.

The chain recombines TRBV7-2 with TRBJ2-5, with 7 bases lining up with TRBD2. CDR3 size: 14 residues. The J segment lost 3 bases and the V segment lost 0 bases, leaving 1 base of the junction unmatched. Germline CDR1 is SGHTA and CDR2 is FQGNSA. This CDR3 reads CASSLAGREETQYF. The CDR3 nucleotides read TGTGCCAGCAGCTTAGCGGGGAGGGAAGAGACCCAGTACTTC. The whole variable domain, remainder taken from reference TRBV7-2 and TRBJ2-5, is GAGVSQSPSNKVTEKGKDVELRCDPISGHTALYWYRQSLGQGLEFLIYFQGNSAPDKSGLPSDRFSAERTGGSVSTLTIQRTQQEDSAVYLCASSLAGREETQYFGPGTRLLVL.

Concerning this clonotype itself: A read error may be the cause here, since a much bigger clone is one base away. This chain uses TRBV6-5 with TRBJ2-5; 8 nucleotides line up with TRBD2. Per germline, CDR1 MNHEY and CDR2 SVGAGI. This CDR3 region has 12 residues. CDR3 nucleotides: TGTGTCAGCAGTAGCGGGGAAGAGACCCAGTACTTC. Translated: CVSSSGEETQYF.

This clonotype was detected a few times. This chain connects TRBV15 to TRBJ2-5; 9 nucleotides line up with TRBD2. Germline-derived CDR1 and CDR2 are LNHNV and YYDKDF (reference sequence). V trimming: 5 bases; J trimming: 3 bases; junction bases outside the gene matches: 10. CDR3 length: 16 amino acids. DNA of the CDR3: TGTGCCACCAGCGGCTTAGCGGGGGAAAGAGAAGAGACCCAGTACTTC. It yields the protein CATSGLAGEREETQYF.

There are a few counts of this clonotype. The V call is TRBV3-1, the J call TRBJ2-4; D is unresolved. Trimming pared 4 bases from V and 0 bases from J, leaving 7 bases between. Germline assignment: CDR1 LGHDT and CDR2 YNNKEL (reference sequence). The CDR3 totals 14 residues. The CDR3 bases are TGTGCCAGCAGCCGCGGTCTAGCCAAAAACATTCAGTACTTC. Its protein is CASSRGLAKNIQYF.